The source of this T cell receptor beta chain is a study of control samples from healthy donors and cancer patients. The protocol was immunoSEQ multiplex PCR, while the TCRdb copy is restricted to in-frame clones and leaves out a portion. Of about 120,000 clones in the sample, roughly nine tenths are singletons; the top ten hold 30% to 40%. The V and J ends lost 0 bases and 3 bases respectively, with 13 bases between them. The CDR3 is 15 amino acids. The germline V gene has CDR1 SGDLS and CDR2 YYNGEE. Sequencing was carried out using blood. This TCR was sampled from a man aged 50-59 years in good health. The V call is TRBV9, the J call TRBJ2-7; tentatively, D is TRBD1 (6 bases). CDR3: CASSVDTGYSYEQYF. The CDR3 nucleotides read TGTGCCAGCAGCGTAGATACAGGGTATAGCTACGAGCAGTACTTC.